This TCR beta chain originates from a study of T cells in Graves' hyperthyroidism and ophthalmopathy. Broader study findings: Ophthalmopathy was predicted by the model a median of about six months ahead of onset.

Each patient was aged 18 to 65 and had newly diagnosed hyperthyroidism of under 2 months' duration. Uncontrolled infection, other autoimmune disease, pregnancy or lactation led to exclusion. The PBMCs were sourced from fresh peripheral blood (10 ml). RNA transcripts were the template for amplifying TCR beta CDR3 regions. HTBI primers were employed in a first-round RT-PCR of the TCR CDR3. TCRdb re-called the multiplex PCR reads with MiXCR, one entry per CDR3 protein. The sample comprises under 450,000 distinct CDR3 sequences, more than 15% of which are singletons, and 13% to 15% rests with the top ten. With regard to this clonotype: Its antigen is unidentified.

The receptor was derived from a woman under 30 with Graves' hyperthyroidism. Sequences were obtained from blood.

In DNA, the CDR3 is TGTGCCAGCAGGACAACCGGGACAGGGGTCGAGCAGTACTTC. Encoded protein: CASRTTGTGVEQYF. The chain recombines TRBV6-2 or TRBV6-3 with TRBJ2-7; TRBD1 matches 10 bases. This CDR3 region has 14 residues. J gave up 6 bases and V 6 bases, and 8 bases lay outside the gene matches. The germline V gene has CDR1 MNHEY and CDR2 SVGEGT.